This TCR beta chain emerged from a study of early T cells in non-severe SARS-CoV-2 infection. Across the study: With bulk RNA from unsorted whole blood as input, sequencing yielded unpaired chains.

This clonotype was found a few times. The antigen is unknown. cDNA molecules, individually, were tagged with unique molecular identifiers. MiXCR, run by TCRdb on the 5' RACE reads, gives a single entry per CDR3 protein. This table holds about 110,000 distinct CDR3 sequences, around 13% found once. Germline lookup yields CDR1 MDHEN and CDR2 SYDVKM. V shed 5 bases and J 4 bases; nucleotides not matched to a gene: 7. This CDR3 has 15 amino acids. Study-wide results and caveats: The VDJdb matching leaned toward anti-spike CD8 responses and overlooked private and CD4 specificities.

The chain joins TRBV28 to TRBJ2-7, with 11 bases aligning to TRBD2. This sequence was found in an adult who was a healthcare worker with PCR-confirmed SARS-CoV-2 infection or an uninfected control (not recorded which). The input for sequencing was whole blood, taken at baseline. CDR3 protein: CASSPIAGGPYEQYF. CDR3 bases: TGTGCCAGCAGTCCCATAGCGGGAGGGCCTTACGAGCAGTACTTC.